This T cell receptor (beta chain) was recovered during a study of PD-1 blockade in classical Hodgkin lymphoma. General study findings and limits: What caused the repertoire differences, perhaps disease activity or prior therapy, remains undefined. Baseline diversity resembling that of newly diagnosed patients was seen in complete responders.

Sample time point: cycle 4 day 1 (C4D1), after 6 weeks of nivolumab. No patient escaped relapse after autologous stem cell transplantation, and brentuximab vedotin exposure varied. Concerning this clone: The antigen remains undetermined.

TCRdb keeps only in-frame clones here, not all; method: immunoSEQ multiplex PCR. The sample includes about 21,000 clones, 80% of them seen just once. Sample: peripheral blood mononuclear cells (PBMCs), taken before the fourth cycle of nivolumab. This clonotype was obtained from a human donor with classical Hodgkin lymphoma.

The CDR3 sequence: CASSPGASYNEQFF. The CDR3 nucleotides read TGCGCCAGCAGCCCTGGGGCATCCTACAATGAGCAGTTCTTC. The V gene is TRBV4-3, the J gene TRBJ2-1; weak D call: TRBD1 (5 bases). The CDR3 totals 14 residues. From germline, CDR1 is LGHNA and CDR2 YSLEER. Trimming cost V 4 bases and J 1 base, with 8 bases left between them.